The 19 T cell receptor beta chains reported below all come from one sample, sequenced in a study of cytomegalovirus exposure and HLA in healthy donors. Primers for the PCR totalled 60 Vbeta and 13 Jbeta. Here immunoSEQ multiplex PCR was the method, and the copy in TCRdb shows in-frame clones only, minus some. The data show about 160,000 clones, with roughly four fifths seen just once and over 10% held by the top ten. The sample consisted of PBMCs. These receptors were taken from a woman between 45 and 65 years old in good health and CMV-seronegative.

The table lists this clone with a count of one. V and J are TRBV7-2 and TRBJ1-5; no clear D gene. The length of the CDR3 is 15 residues. Germline V gene lookup returns CDR1 SGHTA and CDR2 FQGNSA. V was clipped by 2 bases and J by 2 bases, with 10 bases between them. CDR3 sequence (DNA): TGTGCCAGCAGCTTACGACACCATGGCAATCAGCCCCAGCATTTT. This translates into CASSLRHHGNQPQHF.

J is TRBJ1-1 and V is TRBV29-1; TRBD1 aligns across 8 bases. This CDR3 has 15 residues. V trimming: 5 bases; J trimming: 5 bases; junction bases outside the gene matches: 13. CDR1 is SQVTM, CDR2 ANQGSEA, per germline. The CDR3 bases are TGCAGCGTTTGGCAGGGGGCCTCGGGGGGTACTGAAGCTTTCTTT. It codes for CSVWQGASGGTEAFF.

The V call is TRBV6-6, the J call TRBJ2-5; weak D call: TRBD2 (5 bases). Germline V gene lookup returns CDR1 MNHNY and CDR2 SVGAGI (reference sequence). This CDR3 region has 13 residues. The V end was cut by 5 bases, the J end by 5 bases, with 12 bases between. The CDR3 region is CASSQVGDETQYF. The DNA of the CDR3 is TGTGCCAGCAGTCAGGTCGGGGATGAGACCCAGTACTTC.

The gene calls are TRBV9 and TRBJ2-3; no firm D call. Trimming stripped 0 bases from V and 0 bases from J, with 8 bases between. CDR1 and CDR2 (germline): SGDLS, YYNGEE. This CDR3 comprises 15 residues. The CDR3 sequence: CASSVGRPSTDTQYF. The CDR3 DNA follows: TGTGCCAGCAGCGTAGGGAGACCTAGCACAGATACGCAGTATTTT.

This clone was seen once. Sequence at one end of the junction differs from germline and may be a read error. The chain joins TRBV6-6 to TRBJ2-3; tentatively, D is TRBD1 (5 bases). Germline values: CDR1 MNHNY, CDR2 SVGAGI (reference sequence). The CDR3 is 13 residues long. The CDR3 DNA follows: TGTGCCGGCAGTTCCCTAAGGGGAGATACGCAGTATTTT. Protein product: CAGSSLRGDTQYF.

Only one count was recorded for this clone. The V gene is TRBV7-2, the J gene TRBJ2-5; TRBD2 matches 7 bases. J was trimmed by 2 bases and V by 6 bases; bases with no gene match: 6. CDR1 SGHTA and CDR2 FQGNSA come from the germline V gene. The CDR3 is 14 amino acids. For the CDR3, the DNA is TGTGCCAGCAGTTACGGGGGAGGGCAAGAGACCCAGTACTTC. This sequence encodes CASSYGGGQETQYF. The whole variable domain, remainder taken from reference TRBV7-2 and TRBJ2-5, is GAGVSQSPSNKVTEKGKDVELRCDPISGHTALYWYRQSLGQGLEFLIYFQGNSAPDKSGLPSDRFSAERTGGSVSTLTIQRTQQEDSAVYLCASSYGGGQETQYFGPGTRLLVL.

The table lists this clone with a count of one. The chain combines TRBV11-2 with TRBJ1-1, with D possibly being TRBD1 (5 bases). V was trimmed by 6 bases and J by 5 bases, leaving 13 bases between them. From germline, CDR1 is SGHAT and CDR2 FQNNGV. The CDR3 contains 13 residues. CDR3 in amino acids: CASRRGGGTEAFF. DNA of the CDR3: TGTGCCAGCAGGAGGGGTGGGGGGACTGAAGCTTTCTTT.

CDR3 DNA: TGTGCCAGTAGTATAGCGCCCAGCGCTGAAGCTTTCTTT. Protein product: CASSIAPSAEAFF. The V and J genes are TRBV19 and TRBJ1-1; D is undetermined. Per germline, CDR1 LNHDA and CDR2 SQIVND (reference sequence). Trimming took off 1 base at V and 6 bases at J, with 9 bases between the two ends. CDR3 size: 13 residues.

This chain connects TRBV5-1 to TRBJ2-7; D perhaps matches TRBD1 (6 bases). V lost 0 bases to trimming and J lost 2 bases, with 18 bases between them. CDR3 length: 17 amino acids. Germline V gene lookup returns CDR1 SGHRS and CDR2 YFSETQ. The DNA of the CDR3 is TGCGCCAGCAGCTTGGAAACAGGGTTGGACGTACCCTACGAGCAGTACTTC. Protein: CASSLETGLDVPYEQYF.

The chain carries TRBV5-1 and TRBJ1-5, with 8 bases aligning to TRBD1. CDR1 is SGHRS and CDR2 is YFSETQ in the germline V gene. This CDR3 spans 17 amino acids. J lost 4 bases, V lost 4 bases, and 13 bases had no gene match. The CDR3: CASSTVGRTGRNQPQHF. The CDR3 bases are TGCGCCAGCAGCACGGTAGGGAGGACAGGGCGAAATCAGCCCCAGCATTTT. Filled out from reference TRBV5-1 and TRBJ1-5, the complete variable domain reads KAGVTQTPRYLIKTRGQQVTLSCSPISGHRSVSWYQQTPGQGLQFLFEYFSETQRNKGNFPGRFSGRQFSNSRSEMNVSTLELGDSALYLCASSTVGRTGRNQPQHFGDGTRLSIL.

Concerning this clone: Other DNA sequences from this sample encode an identical CDR3 as well. V is TRBV27 and J is TRBJ1-5; D unresolved. In germline, CDR1 is MNHEY, CDR2 SMNVEV (reference sequence). The CDR3 loop spans 13 amino acids. The V gene lost 3 bases and the J gene lost 4 bases, with 7 bases spanning the gap. The DNA for the CDR3 is TGTGCCAGCAGTTTTAGTTCGAATCAGCCCCAGCATTTT. Translated: CASSFSSNQPQHF.

This clone was picked up one time. The gene calls are TRBV7-2 and TRBJ1-4; tentatively, D is TRBD1 (6 bases). Germline V gene sequence: CDR1 SGHTA, CDR2 FQGNSA. This CDR3 is 15 amino acids long. Trimming removed 4 bases from V and 6 bases from J, with 15 bases in between. DNA of the CDR3: TGTGCCAGCAGCTATTCCGGGACACCTCATGAAAAACTGTTTTTT. It encodes CASSYSGTPHEKLFF.

V gene TRBV30 combines with J gene TRBJ2-5, with D maybe TRBD2 (5 bases). V lost 3 bases and J 5 bases, leaving 19 bases between the germline ends. This CDR3 region has 15 residues. Germline CDR1 reads GTSNPN; CDR2 reads SVGIG (reference sequence). Here the CDR3 reads CAWSPFRGLAETQYF. DNA for the CDR3: TGTGCCTGGAGCCCCTTTAGAGGGTTGGCCGAGACCCAGTACTTC.

This clone was seen only once. V and J are TRBV7-9 and TRBJ2-7; no firm D call. The germline CDR1 and CDR2 sequences are SEHNR and FQNEAQ (reference sequence). V lost 5 bases to trimming and J lost 0 bases, with 2 bases between them. The CDR3 totals 11 residues. The CDR3 reads CASSLSYEQYF. The CDR3 DNA follows: TGTGCCAGCAGCCTCTCCTACGAGCAGTACTTC.

This chain uses TRBV7-9 with TRBJ1-6; a possible D gene is TRBD1 (5 bases). From germline, CDR1 is SEHNR and CDR2 FQNEAQ (reference sequence). This CDR3 is 14 amino acids long. The ends were cut back, 5 bases at V and 10 bases at J, with 15 bases in the middle. CDR3 residues: CASSVDTGESPLHF. The DNA of the CDR3 is TGTGCCAGCAGCGTTGACACGGGGGAGTCACCCCTCCACTTT.

This clone was observed a few times. This chain connects TRBV5-6 to TRBJ1-2, with 9 bases identical to TRBD1. Germline CDR1 SGHDT, CDR2 YYEEEE. V lost 0 bases and J lost 8; bases outside the gene matches: 2. The CDR3 covers 13 residues. CDR3 in amino acids: CASSLGDRDGYTF. As DNA, the CDR3 is TGTGCCAGCAGCTTGGGGGACAGGGACGGCTACACCTTC.

This clone has just a few counts. The chain is built from TRBV5-4 and TRBJ1-6; D is unresolved. V shed 0 bases and J shed 6 bases, with 7 bases lying between them. The CDR3 covers 14 residues. The germline CDR1 and CDR2 sequences are SGHNT and YYREEE (reference sequence). CDR3 protein: CASSLDQANSPLHF. The CDR3 nucleotides are TGTGCCAGCAGCTTGGACCAGGCTAATTCACCCCTCCACTTT.

This chain joins TRBV6-5 and TRBJ2-4, with 8 bases aligning to TRBD1. The CDR3 totals 14 residues. In germline, CDR1 is MNHEY, CDR2 SVGAGI. Trimming took 2 bases from V and 8 from J; bases not matched to a gene: 5. Here the CDR3 DNA reads TGTGCCAGCAGTTACGTCGGACAGGGTCACATTCAGTACTTC. This gives the protein CASSYVGQGHIQYF.

The V gene is TRBV10-1, the J gene TRBJ2-3, with a weak D call TRBD1 (6 bases). V gave up 4 bases and J gave up 4 bases, with 15 bases separating them. CDR3 size: 15 residues. Germline CDR1 WNHNN, CDR2 SYGVQD (reference sequence). CDR3 in amino acids: CASSVAGVTPDTQYF. The DNA for the CDR3 is TGCGCCAGCAGTGTGGCAGGGGTTACTCCAGATACGCAGTATTTT.